Described below is a single TCR beta chain sequence and its context. This sample stems from a study of blood T cells in healthy people across ages. A second 7 to 11 cycle PCR used barcoded and J-beta primers. TCRdb reanalysed the 5' RACE reads using MiXCR and keeps one entry per CDR3 protein. The data hold over 750,000 distinct CDR3 sequences, with just under 25% observed a single time. V dropped 1 base and J dropped 10; count of bases not matched to a gene: 6. Germline CDR1 reads MGHRA; CDR2 reads YSYEKL. There are 14 residues in the CDR3. The data also belong to a second study, concerning T cells of mothers and their children.

Sequenced input: blood. This chain joins TRBV4-1 and TRBJ1-4, with 7 bases identical to TRBD1. The sequence derives from a boy younger than 18 in good health. CDR3 sequence reads: CASSQVGQEGKLFF. In nucleotides, the CDR3 is TGCGCCAGCAGCCAAGTCGGACAGGAGGGAAAACTGTTTTTT.